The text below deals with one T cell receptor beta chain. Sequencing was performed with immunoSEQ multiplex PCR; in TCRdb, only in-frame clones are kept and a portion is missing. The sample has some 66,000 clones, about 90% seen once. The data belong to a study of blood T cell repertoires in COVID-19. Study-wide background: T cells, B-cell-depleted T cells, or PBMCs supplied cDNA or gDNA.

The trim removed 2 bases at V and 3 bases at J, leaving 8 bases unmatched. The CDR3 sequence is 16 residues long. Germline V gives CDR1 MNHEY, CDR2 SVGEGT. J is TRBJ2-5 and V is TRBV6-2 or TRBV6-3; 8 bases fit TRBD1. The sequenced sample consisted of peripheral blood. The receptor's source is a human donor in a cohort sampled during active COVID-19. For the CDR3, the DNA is TGTGCCAGCAGTTACCCGGACAGGGCGGAGGAAGAGACCCAGTACTTC. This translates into CASSYPDRAEEETQYF.